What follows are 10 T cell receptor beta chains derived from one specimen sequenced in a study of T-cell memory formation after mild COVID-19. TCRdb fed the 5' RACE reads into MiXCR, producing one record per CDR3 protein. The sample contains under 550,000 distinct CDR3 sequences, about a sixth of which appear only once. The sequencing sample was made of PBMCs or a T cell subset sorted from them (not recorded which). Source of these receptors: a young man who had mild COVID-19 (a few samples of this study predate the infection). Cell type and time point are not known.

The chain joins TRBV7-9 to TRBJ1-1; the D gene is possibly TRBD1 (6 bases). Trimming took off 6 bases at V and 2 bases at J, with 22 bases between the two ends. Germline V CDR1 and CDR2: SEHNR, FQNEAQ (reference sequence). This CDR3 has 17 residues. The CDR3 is CASRPPITTGGNTEAFF. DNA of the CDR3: TGTGCCAGCAGACCACCAATTACGACAGGTGGAAACACTGAAGCTTTCTTT.

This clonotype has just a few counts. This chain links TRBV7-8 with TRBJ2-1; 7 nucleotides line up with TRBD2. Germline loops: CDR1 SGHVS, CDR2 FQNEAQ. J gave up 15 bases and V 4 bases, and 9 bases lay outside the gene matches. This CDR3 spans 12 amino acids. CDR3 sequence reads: CASSSSGDLAFF. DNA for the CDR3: TGTGCCAGCAGCTCCAGCGGGGACCTCGCGTTCTTC.

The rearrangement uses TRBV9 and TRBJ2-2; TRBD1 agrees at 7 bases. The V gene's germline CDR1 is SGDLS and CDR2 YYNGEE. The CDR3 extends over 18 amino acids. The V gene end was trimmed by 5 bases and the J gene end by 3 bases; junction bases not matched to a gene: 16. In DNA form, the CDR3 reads TGTGCCAGCAGTGCTAAACAGGGGATAAGGAGATACACCGGGGAGCTGTTTTTT. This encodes CASSAKQGIRRYTGELFF.

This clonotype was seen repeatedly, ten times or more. This CDR3 reads CASSQRTTVLGAFF. The CDR3 nucleotides read TGTGCCAGCAGCCAAAGGACGACAGTCCTGGGGGCTTTCTTT. The V and J genes are TRBV3-1 and TRBJ1-1; the D gene is possibly TRBD1 (5 bases). Germline lookup yields CDR1 LGHDT and CDR2 YNNKEL (reference sequence). Trimming removed 2 bases at V and 11 bases at J, with 18 bases between. The CDR3 consists of 14 residues.

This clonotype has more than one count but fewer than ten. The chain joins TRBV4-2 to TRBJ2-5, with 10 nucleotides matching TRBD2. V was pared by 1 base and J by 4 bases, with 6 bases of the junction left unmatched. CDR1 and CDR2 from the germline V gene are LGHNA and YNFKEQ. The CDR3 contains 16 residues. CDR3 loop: CASSQVSGGASETQYF. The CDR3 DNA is TGTGCCAGCAGCCAAGTGAGCGGGGGGGCGTCAGAGACCCAGTACTTC.

The CDR3 sequence: CASSQVGGGGELFF. As DNA, the CDR3 is TGCGCCAGCAGCCAAGTTGGGGGGGGCGGGGAGCTGTTTTTT. The chain recombines TRBV4-1 with TRBJ2-2; 7 positions match TRBD2. The CDR3 has 14 residues. Trimming took 1 base from V and 7 from J; bases not matched to a gene: 3. The V gene's germline CDR1 is MGHRA and CDR2 YSYEKL.

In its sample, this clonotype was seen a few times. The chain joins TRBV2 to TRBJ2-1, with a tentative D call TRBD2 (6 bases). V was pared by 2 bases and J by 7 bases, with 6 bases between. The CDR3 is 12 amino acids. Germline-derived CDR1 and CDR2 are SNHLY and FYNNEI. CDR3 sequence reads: CASSELANEQFF. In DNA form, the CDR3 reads TGTGCCAGCAGTGAACTAGCGAATGAGCAGTTCTTC.

The CDR3 spells CASIWKTGGLNTEAFF. DNA of the CDR3: TGTGCCAGCATCTGGAAAACAGGGGGATTGAACACTGAAGCTTTCTTT. This chain connects TRBV7-9 to TRBJ1-1; TRBD1 matches at 8 bases. With V trimmed by 7 bases and J by 0 bases, 10 bases remained unmatched. This CDR3 region has 16 residues. CDR1 is SEHNR and CDR2 is FQNEAQ in the germline V gene (reference sequence).

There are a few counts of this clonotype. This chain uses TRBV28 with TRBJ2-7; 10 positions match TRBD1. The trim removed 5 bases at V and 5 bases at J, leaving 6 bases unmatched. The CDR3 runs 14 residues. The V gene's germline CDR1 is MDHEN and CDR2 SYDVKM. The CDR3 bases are TGTGCCAGCAGTCCCGGGGACAGGGGCCACGAGCAGTACGTC. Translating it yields CASSPGDRGHEQYV.

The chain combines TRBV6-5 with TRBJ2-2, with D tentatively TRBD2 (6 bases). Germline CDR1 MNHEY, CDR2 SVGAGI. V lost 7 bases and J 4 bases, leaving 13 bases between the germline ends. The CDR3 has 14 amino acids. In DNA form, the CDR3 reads TGTGCCAGCATAGGGAGGTCCTTCACCGGGGAGCTGTTTTTT. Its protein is CASIGRSFTGELFF.